This T cell receptor (beta chain) was identified in a study of blood T cell repertoires in COVID-19. The repertoire was sequenced with immunoSEQ multiplex PCR; TCRdb's copy has only in-frame clones and lacks some. This table holds around 180,000 clones, roughly three quarters found once. The germline V and J ends were trimmed by 2 bases and 2 bases, with 11 bases remaining between them. The V gene's germline CDR1 is SGHNT and CDR2 YYREEE (reference sequence). The CDR3 length is 14 residues. The clonotype comes from a woman of 80 years or more with COVID-19, enrolled during active disease. Sequencing used peripheral blood. The chain combines TRBV5-4 with TRBJ2-7; D perhaps matches TRBD1 (5 bases). This chain's CDR3 is CASSLNQGTYEQYF. In DNA form, the CDR3 reads TGTGCCAGCAGCTTAAACCAGGGAACCTACGAGCAGTACTTC.